This T cell receptor (beta chain) was profiled in a study of OX40 agonist ivuxolimab in advanced cancers. Prior autoimmune disease or systemic immunosuppression barred patients. V was clipped by 1 base and J by 0 bases, with 14 bases between them. CDR3 length: 17 residues. The germline V gene encodes CDR1 SEHNR and CDR2 FQNEAQ (reference sequence). Sequencing was performed with immunoSEQ multiplex PCR; in TCRdb, only in-frame clones are kept and a portion is missing. The sample contains some 44,000 clones, 80% of which appear only once. The chain links TRBV7-9 to TRBJ2-3; D tentatively reads TRBD1 or TRBD2 (5 bases each). The clonotype comes from an adult with an advanced solid tumor such as melanoma, head and neck, liver or kidney cancer. This specimen was CD4+ or CD8+ T cells sorted from blood, taken in a trial of the OX40 agonist ivuxolimab. CDR3 in amino acids: CASSLVSRGPSTDTQYF. The DNA of the CDR3 is TGTGCCAGCAGCTTAGTCTCTCGGGGCCCAAGCACAGATACGCAGTATTTT.